The clone carrying this T cell receptor (beta chain) was detected only once. Its antigen remains unknown. The data were taken from a study of T cell responses to AZD1222 COVID-19 vaccine. Some clones are missing from TCRdb's copy, which holds only in-frame ones; the method was immunoSEQ multiplex PCR. The table lists 120,000 or so clones, 85% to 90% of them singletons. Study-wide results and caveats: The donor group comprised mostly white British people and more females; the analysis possibly underestimated clonal diversity.

Germline CDR1 reads SGHRS; CDR2 reads YFSETQ. Between the trimmed V and J ends, which lost 0 bases and 6 bases, there was a span of 4 bases. This CDR3 contains 12 residues. The sequence was collected from an adult in good health. This specimen consisted of peripheral blood, obtained on day 0 of AZD1222 vaccination. J is TRBJ2-1 and V is TRBV5-1; no clear D. The CDR3 here is CASSLAVNEQFF. The CDR3 coding sequence is TGCGCCAGCAGCTTGGCCGTCAATGAGCAGTTCTTC.